Shown below are 21 T cell receptor beta chains from a single sample sequenced in a study of blood T cell repertoires in COVID-19. Sequencing was performed with immunoSEQ multiplex PCR; in TCRdb, only in-frame clones are kept and a portion is missing. This table has 200,000 to 250,000 clones, 75% to 85% appearing once. What was sequenced was peripheral blood. The receptors derive from a woman over 75 with COVID-19, enrolled during active disease.

This clone was counted many times. The CDR3 nucleotides read TGTGCCAGCAGCGTAGGCAGGGAAGGAGAGACCCAGTACTTC. Translation gives CASSVGREGETQYF. V usage is TRBV9 and J usage is TRBJ2-5, with D maybe TRBD1 (5 bases). In germline, CDR1 is SGDLS, CDR2 YYNGEE. This CDR3 is 14 amino acids long. V was trimmed by 0 bases and J by 4 bases, leaving 10 bases between them. The variable domain in full, completed from reference TRBV9 and TRBJ2-5, reads DSGVTQTPKHLITATGQRVTLRCSPRSGDLSVYWYQQSLDQGLQFLIQYYNGEERAKGNILERFSAQQFPDLHSELNLSSLELGDSALYFCASSVGREGETQYFGPGTRLLVL.

This clone came up once. The J gene is TRBJ1-4, the V gene TRBV5-4, with 10 nucleotides matching TRBD1. Germline trimming cut 4 bases from V and 7 bases from J; bases unmatched to any gene: 7. There are 15 residues in the CDR3. Looked up from germline, CDR1 is SGHNT and CDR2 is YYREEE (reference sequence). CDR3: CASSRQGAGGEKLFF. CDR3 sequence (DNA): TGTGCCAGCAGCCGACAGGGGGCGGGCGGTGAAAAACTGTTTTTT.

V gene TRBV19 combines with J gene TRBJ1-2, with D hard to call. Germline loops: CDR1 LNHDA, CDR2 SQIVND (reference sequence). Deletions cut 3 bases from V and 4 bases from J, with 9 bases between. The CDR3 extends over 13 amino acids. The CDR3 DNA follows: TGTGCCAGTAGTATCGCGGGCGGCTATGGCTACACCTTC. Its protein is CASSIAGGYGYTF. Full variable domain (missing parts from reference TRBV19 and TRBJ1-2): DGGITQSPKYLFRKEGQNVTLSCEQNLNHDAMYWYRQDPGQGLRLIYYSQIVNDFQKGDIAEGYSVSREKKESFPLTVTSAQKNPTAFYLCASSIAGGYGYTFGSGTRLTVV.

The chain links TRBV6-1 to TRBJ2-7; TRBD2 matches at 10 bases. The CDR3 runs 15 residues. Per germline, CDR1 MNHNS and CDR2 SASEGT. The CDR3 sequence: CVSQRTSGASYEQYF. The DNA of the CDR3 is TGTGTCTCCCAAAGGACTAGCGGCGCCTCCTACGAGCAGTACTTC.

In this sample, this clone turned up once. The CDR3 protein is CAWTSTDTQYF. The CDR3 DNA reads TGTGCCTGGACTAGCACAGATACGCAGTATTTT. V gene TRBV30 combines with J gene TRBJ2-3; D gene uncertain. This CDR3 region has 11 residues. V was cut by 4 bases and J by 0 bases, with 2 bases left in between. CDR1 is GTSNPN and CDR2 is SVGIG in the germline V gene (reference sequence).

This clone was observed once. The chain links TRBV7-3 to TRBJ2-2; D remains ambiguous. Trimming removed 2 bases from V and 5 bases from J, with 6 bases in between. Germline V gene sequence: CDR1 SGHTA, CDR2 FQGTGA. CDR3 length equals 13 residues. CDR3 amino acids: CASSLGQTGELFF. The DNA of the CDR3 is TGTGCCAGCAGCTTAGGGCAGACCGGGGAGCTGTTTTTT.

J is TRBJ1-5 and V is TRBV3-1 (or the pseudogene TRBV3-2); D gene uncertain. Germline values: CDR1 LGHDT, CDR2 YNNKEL (reference sequence). CDR3 size: 14 residues. Trimming removed 4 bases at V and 4 bases at J, with 11 bases between. The CDR3 DNA sequence: TGTGCCAGCAGCCTTCTAGCTTCTAATCAGCCCCAGCATTTT. Its protein product is CASSLLASNQPQHF.

The V call is TRBV7-6, the J call TRBJ2-3; TRBD2 matches 9 bases. Trimming at V came to 5 bases and at J to 0 bases, leaving 12 bases not matched to a gene. Germline V gene data show CDR1 as SGHVS and CDR2 as FNYEAQ. CDR3 length: 18 residues. The CDR3 DNA reads TGTGCCAGCAGCCCAGGTTTAGCGGGGGCCCAGAGCACAGATACGCAGTATTTT. It encodes CASSPGLAGAQSTDTQYF.

The chain couples TRBV18 to TRBJ1-6, with 10 bases aligning to TRBD1. The V and J ends lost 3 bases and 6 bases, in that order; junction bases with no gene match: 2. In germline, CDR1 is KGHSH, CDR2 LQKENI. The CDR3 is made up of 15 amino acids. CDR3 DNA sequence: TGTGCCAGCTCACCGAGGGACAGGGGTAATTCACCCCTCCACTTT. It translates to CASSPRDRGNSPLHF.

The chain has TRBV5-4 and TRBJ2-5; 7 bases agree with TRBD1. The CDR3 totals 14 residues. V shed 4 bases and J 1 base; nucleotides not matched to a gene: 4. Per the germline V gene, CDR1 is SGHNT and CDR2 is YYREEE (reference sequence). The CDR3 is CASSLGQAQETQYF. The CDR3 DNA reads as TGTGCCAGCAGCCTCGGACAGGCCCAAGAGACCCAGTACTTC.

This chain connects TRBV6-5 to TRBJ1-1; D not certain. Trimming stripped 6 bases from V and 5 bases from J, with 7 bases between. CDR3 length: 11 residues. Germline V gives CDR1 MNHEY, CDR2 SVGAGI. CDR3 loop: CASSTITEAFF. CDR3 nucleotides: TGTGCCAGCAGCACAATTACTGAAGCTTTCTTT.

This chain joins TRBV5-1 and TRBJ2-2; D may be TRBD1 (6 bases). This CDR3 has 15 amino acids. Germline V CDR1 and CDR2: SGHRS, YFSETQ. Trimming shortened V by 0 bases and J by 7 bases, and 13 bases separated the two germline ends. CDR3 nucleotides: TGCGCCAGCAGCTTGGAGGGACAATGGGACGGGGAGCTGTTTTTT. Translation: CASSLEGQWDGELFF.

The CDR3 loop reads CASSGREGNEQFF. The CDR3 DNA sequence: TGTGCCAGCAGTGGCAGGGAGGGCAATGAGCAGTTCTTC. This chain joins TRBV6-4 and TRBJ2-1, with 7 positions matching TRBD2. V trimming: 4 bases; J trimming: 6 bases; junction bases outside the gene matches: 3. CDR1 is MRHNA, CDR2 SNTAGT, per germline. This CDR3 is 13 amino acids long.

This clone turned up a few times. DNA of the CDR3: TGTGCCAGCAGCTTAGTTCGAGGATCTAATGAAAAACTGTTTTTT. Translated: CASSLVRGSNEKLFF. The chain carries TRBV11-1 and TRBJ1-4; no clear D gene. Germline CDR1 is SGHAT and CDR2 is FQDESV (reference sequence). The CDR3 contains 15 residues. Trimming removed 1 base from V and 3 bases from J, with 9 bases in between.

V gene TRBV4-2 combines with J gene TRBJ2-7; D unclear. This CDR3 is built from 17 residues. V was shortened by 0 bases and J by 0 bases, with 15 bases between the two germline ends. Germline lookup yields CDR1 LGHNA and CDR2 YNFKEQ. The CDR3 DNA follows: TGTGCCAGCAGCCAAGAAGACTCTACACTGGGCTCCTACGAGCAGTACTTC. Translation gives CASSQEDSTLGSYEQYF.

This sequence joins TRBV7-9 and TRBJ2-2; a weak D match, TRBD2 (5 bases). CDR3 length: 14 amino acids. Trimming removed 3 bases at V and 1 base at J, with 6 bases between. CDR1 SEHNR and CDR2 FQNEAQ come from the germline V gene (reference sequence). The CDR3 loop reads CASSFGVNTGELFF. The CDR3 DNA follows: TGTGCCAGCAGCTTCGGGGTGAACACCGGGGAGCTGTTTTTT.

The chain couples TRBV27 to TRBJ1-6; D not resolved. CDR1 and CDR2 (germline): MNHEY, SMNVEV (reference sequence). This CDR3 has 14 amino acids. The V and J ends lost 4 bases and 7 bases respectively, with 11 bases between them. The CDR3 is CASSYRRNNSPLHF. DNA of the CDR3: TGTGCCAGCAGTTACCGCAGGAACAATTCACCCCTCCACTTT.

This rearrangement joins TRBV6-2 or TRBV6-3 to TRBJ1-1; D might be TRBD1 (6 bases). V shed 4 bases and J shed 6 bases, with 12 bases lying between them. Germline V gene sequence: CDR1 MNHEY, CDR2 SVGEGT. The CDR3 extends over 13 amino acids. The CDR3 nucleotides are TGTGCCAGCAGTTCCCAGGGACAAGCTGAAGCTTTCTTT. Its translation: CASSSQGQAEAFF.

The V call is TRBV19, the J call TRBJ1-2; D may be TRBD1 (5 bases). This CDR3 region has 15 residues. V was trimmed by 2 bases and J by 4 bases, leaving 14 bases between them. Germline V gives CDR1 LNHDA, CDR2 SQIVND (reference sequence). In DNA, the CDR3 is TGTGCCAGTAGTATACAGGGAACCCAAACCTATGGCTACACCTTC. Translated, it gives CASSIQGTQTYGYTF.

The chain recombines TRBV18 with TRBJ1-2; weak D call: TRBD1 (5 bases). Germline CDR1 is KGHSH and CDR2 is LQKENI. Trimming left V 6 bases short and J 5 bases short, with 19 bases between. The CDR3 spans 15 residues. CDR3: CASSPRAEGPYGYTF. CDR3 nucleotides: TGTGCCAGCTCCCCCAGGGCGGAAGGGCCGTATGGCTACACCTTC. Full variable domain (outside the CDR3, taken from reference TRBV18 and TRBJ1-2): NAGVMQNPRHLVRRRGQEARLRCSPMKGHSHVYWYRQLPEEGLKFMVYLQKENIIDESGMPKERFSAEFPKEGPSILRIQQVVRGDSAAYFCASSPRAEGPYGYTFGSGTRLTVV.

J is TRBJ1-4 and V is TRBV5-1, with D perhaps TRBD1 (6 bases). V lost 1 base and J lost 6, with 22 bases in between. The germline gives CDR1 SGHRS, CDR2 YFSETQ. The CDR3 is 18 amino acids. CDR3: CASSLSKSWGPMDEKLFF. As DNA, the CDR3 is TGCGCCAGCAGCTTGTCAAAGTCTTGGGGGCCCATGGATGAAAAACTGTTTTTT. Full variable domain (rest looked up from reference TRBV5-1 and TRBJ1-4): KAGVTQTPRYLIKTRGQQVTLSCSPISGHRSVSWYQQTPGQGLQFLFEYFSETQRNKGNFPGRFSGRQFSNSRSEMNVSTLELGDSALYLCASSLSKSWGPMDEKLFFGSGTQLSVL.